The 25 T cell receptor beta chains below come from one sample, sequenced in a study of blood T cell repertoires in COVID-19. The repertoire was sequenced with immunoSEQ multiplex PCR; TCRdb's copy has only in-frame clones and lacks some. The table records more than 250,000 clones, around 82% of them present only once. Sequenced input: peripheral blood. Receptors originate from a human donor in a cohort sampled during active COVID-19.

This chain connects TRBV28 to TRBJ2-1; 10 positions match TRBD2. V shed 2 bases and J 4 bases; nucleotides not matched to a gene: 5. Germline V lookup: CDR1 MDHEN, CDR2 SYDVKM. The CDR3 consists of 16 residues. The CDR3 DNA follows: TGTGCCAGCAGTTTAGTCACTAGCGGGACTTACAATGAGCAGTTCTTC. This encodes CASSLVTSGTYNEQFF.

The chain employs TRBV6-6 and TRBJ1-5, with TRBD1 as a possible D gene (6 bases). Trimming pared 7 bases from V and 2 bases from J, leaving 15 bases between. Germline V gene data show CDR1 as MNHNY and CDR2 as SVGAGI (reference sequence). The CDR3 is 15 amino acids. The chain's CDR3 is CASNEPGVGNQPQHF. Here the CDR3 DNA reads TGTGCCAGCAATGAGCCAGGGGTGGGCAATCAGCCCCAGCATTTT.

The chain recombines TRBV2 with TRBJ2-7; a possible D gene is TRBD1 (5 bases). Deletions cut 3 bases from V and 0 bases from J, with 15 bases between. Germline CDR1 reads SNHLY; CDR2 reads FYNNEI. The CDR3 sequence is 16 residues long. CDR3 amino acids: CASSERRQKFSYEQYF. CDR3 DNA sequence: TGTGCCAGCAGTGAGCGGAGACAGAAATTCTCCTACGAGCAGTACTTC.

CDR3 nucleotide sequence: TGTGCCAGCAGAGCCTTGGGCCAGTCCTACGAGCAGTACTTC. Its translation: CASRALGQSYEQYF. The rearrangement joins TRBV25-1 to TRBJ2-7; D uncertain. Trimming removed 6 bases from V and 1 base from J, with 13 bases in between. The CDR3 runs 14 residues. Germline V lookup: CDR1 MGHDK, CDR2 SYGVNS.

This chain connects TRBV19 to TRBJ1-1, with 8 bases matching TRBD1. V shed 1 base and J 3 bases; nucleotides not matched to a gene: 4. The CDR3 runs 15 residues. Germline CDR1 is LNHDA and CDR2 is SQIVND (reference sequence). The CDR3 DNA follows: TGTGCCAGTAGTATAGGCAGGGGGCTACACACTGAAGCTTTCTTT. Its translation: CASSIGRGLHTEAFF.

This chain joins TRBV5-6 and TRBJ2-3, with D possibly being TRBD1 (6 bases). Looked up from germline, CDR1 is SGHDT and CDR2 is YYEEEE. This CDR3 has 14 amino acids. V lost 0 bases and J lost 6, with 11 bases in between. As DNA, the CDR3 is TGTGCCAGCAGCTTGGTGGGGGCAGGGGATACGCAGTATTTT. This codes for CASSLVGAGDTQYF.

In DNA form, the CDR3 reads TGCGCCAGCAGCGAACTGCCAGCGGGAGGTGTAAGAGATACGCAGTATTTT. Translating it yields CASSELPAGGVRDTQYF. The rearrangement links TRBV5-1 to TRBJ2-3, with 9 bases matching TRBD2. The germline CDR1 and CDR2 sequences are SGHRS and YFSETQ. The CDR3 sequence is 17 residues long. V was pared by 4 bases and J by 5 bases, with 14 bases of the junction left unmatched.

The chain couples TRBV19 to TRBJ2-7, with D perhaps TRBD2 (6 bases). Germline CDR1 is LNHDA and CDR2 is SQIVND (reference sequence). The CDR3 has 15 amino acids. Trimming cost V 0 bases and J 3 bases, with 12 bases left between them. CDR3 coding DNA: TGTGCCAGTAGTATAGATCCCAGCGGGTTCTACGAGCAGTACTTC. Translated: CASSIDPSGFYEQYF.

The J gene is TRBJ1-1, the V gene TRBV18; maybe TRBD1 (6 bases). The V and J ends lost 3 bases and 4 bases respectively, with 9 bases between them. Germline CDR1 reads KGHSH; CDR2 reads LQKENI. This CDR3 has 13 amino acids. The CDR3 spells CASSPDRTTEAFF. The CDR3 DNA reads TGTGCCAGCTCACCCGACAGGACCACTGAAGCTTTCTTT.

The CDR3 loop is CASNLTGVNEKLFF. CDR3 DNA: TGTGCCAGCAACCTGACAGGGGTTAATGAAAAACTGTTTTTT. The V gene is TRBV7-6, the J gene TRBJ1-4, with 8 bases that match TRBD1. This CDR3 has 14 residues. Per germline, CDR1 SGHVS and CDR2 FNYEAQ. V was pared by 7 bases and J by 4 bases, with 5 bases of the junction left unmatched.

The rearrangement joins TRBV11-2 to TRBJ1-5; D perhaps matches TRBD1 (5 bases). Germline V CDR1 and CDR2: SGHAT, FQNNGV. The V end was cut by 1 base, the J end by 2 bases, with 18 bases between. CDR3 length equals 18 residues. The CDR3 sequence is CASSLGFMGGRGNQPQHF. The CDR3, as DNA: TGTGCCAGCAGCTTAGGTTTTATGGGGGGTCGGGGCAATCAGCCCCAGCATTTT. Supplemented by reference TRBV11-2 and TRBJ1-5, the full variable domain reads EAGVAQSPRYKIIEKRQSVAFWCNPISGHATLYWYQQILGQGPKLLIQFQNNGVVDDSQLPKDRFSAERLKGVDSTLKIQPAKLEDSAVYLCASSLGFMGGRGNQPQHFGDGTRLSIL.

The chain couples TRBV7-9 to TRBJ2-5, with D possibly TRBD1 on 6 matching bases. The CDR3 extends over 14 amino acids. CDR1 is SEHNR, CDR2 FQNEAQ, per germline (reference sequence). V was clipped by 4 bases and J by 0 bases, with 9 bases between them. CDR3 DNA sequence: TGTGCCAGCAGCTCAGGGGCGTACCAAGAGACCCAGTACTTC. Translated: CASSSGAYQETQYF. Filled out from reference TRBV7-9 and TRBJ2-5, the complete variable domain reads DTGVSQNPRHKITKRGQNVTFRCDPISEHNRLYWYRQTLGQGPEFLTYFQNEAQLEKSRLLSDRFSAERPKGSFSTLEIQRTEQGDSAMYLCASSSGAYQETQYFGPGTRLLVL.

The CDR3 DNA is TGTGCCAGCAGCTCTGGGGGACTAGCGGGTTACAATGAGCAGTTCTTC. Amino acid sequence: CASSSGGLAGYNEQFF. The chain uses TRBV5-4 and TRBJ2-1, with 12 positions matching TRBD2. The CDR3 loop spans 16 amino acids. V lost 3 bases to trimming and J lost 4 bases; unmatched junction nucleotides: 5. The germline gives CDR1 SGHNT, CDR2 YYREEE (reference sequence).

The count of this clone is one. The chain recombines TRBV3-1 (or the pseudogene TRBV3-2) with TRBJ2-7; no firm D call. V gave up 1 base and J gave up 1 base, with 11 bases separating them. The germline CDR1 and CDR2 sequences are LGHDT and YNNKEL (reference sequence). The CDR3 is 15 amino acids. CDR3 loop: CASSQVVGVSYEQYF. The CDR3 coding sequence is TGTGCCAGCAGCCAAGTCGTCGGAGTATCCTACGAGCAGTACTTC.

This clone is a singleton in its sample. This chain connects TRBV5-6 to TRBJ1-5; perhaps TRBD1 as D (6 bases). CDR3 size: 14 residues. Germline V lookup: CDR1 SGHDT, CDR2 YYEEEE. V lost 4 bases and J 6 bases, leaving 14 bases between the germline ends. The CDR3 region has the DNA TGTGCCAGCAGCCCCTCAGGGGTGGGTCAGCCCCAGCATTTT. Residues: CASSPSGVGQPQHF.

This chain links TRBV6-5 with TRBJ2-5, with a weak D call TRBD1 (6 bases). V lost 5 bases and J 5 bases, leaving 18 bases between the germline ends. This CDR3 is built from 15 residues. CDR1 is MNHEY and CDR2 is SVGAGI in the germline V gene. The CDR3 coding sequence is TGTGCCAGCAGTCTGACAGGTTATCCGGGGGAGACCCAGTACTTC. This sequence encodes CASSLTGYPGETQYF.

The chain links TRBV5-1 to TRBJ2-1, with a tentative D call TRBD1 (6 bases). Germline V gene sequence: CDR1 SGHRS, CDR2 YFSETQ. V shed 4 bases and J shed 10 bases, with 18 bases lying between them. The CDR3 consists of 14 residues. The CDR3 sequence: CASSQDSLRVEQFF. The CDR3 DNA follows: TGCGCCAGCAGCCAGGACAGTTTAAGGGTGGAGCAGTTCTTC.

Note on this clone: The sample contains more than one DNA sequence encoding this CDR3. The V call is TRBV9, the J call TRBJ1-2, with 9 bases identical to TRBD1. Germline loops: CDR1 SGDLS, CDR2 YYNGEE. This CDR3 region has 15 residues. V lost 0 bases and J lost 5; bases outside the gene matches: 5. In nucleotides, the CDR3 is TGTGCCAGCAGCGTAGGAGGGACAGGGTCATATGGCTACACCTTC. Amino acid sequence: CASSVGGTGSYGYTF. Drawing the rest from reference TRBV9 and TRBJ1-2, the complete variable domain is DSGVTQTPKHLITATGQRVTLRCSPRSGDLSVYWYQQSLDQGLQFLIQYYNGEERAKGNILERFSAQQFPDLHSELNLSSLELGDSALYFCASSVGGTGSYGYTFGSGTRLTVV.

The chain joins TRBV7-3 to TRBJ2-3; TRBD2 matches at 8 bases. V lost 5 bases to trimming and J lost 1 base; unmatched junction nucleotides: 14. Germline V gene lookup returns CDR1 SGHTA and CDR2 FQGTGA. The CDR3 spans 18 residues. The CDR3 DNA is TGTGCCAGCAGCCCGGGACTAGGTCGGGAAGGTGGCACAGATACGCAGTATTTT. It specifies CASSPGLGREGGTDTQYF.

The genes are TRBV24-1 and TRBJ2-1; 10 positions match TRBD2. Germline V gene sequence: CDR1 KGHDR, CDR2 SFDVKD. The CDR3 contains 16 residues. Trimming took 0 bases from V and 7 from J; bases not matched to a gene: 5. CDR3 loop: CATSDLTGLAVNEQFF. The CDR3 DNA reads TGTGCCACCAGTGATTTGACTGGACTAGCGGTGAATGAGCAGTTCTTC.

The rearrangement links TRBV28 to TRBJ2-3, with 12 bases fitting TRBD2. CDR1 is MDHEN and CDR2 is SYDVKM in the germline V gene. V lost 1 base to trimming and J lost 4 bases; unmatched junction nucleotides: 6. The CDR3 is made up of 17 amino acids. The CDR3 spells CASSLSSGGASADTQYF. Written as DNA, the CDR3 is TGTGCCAGCAGTTTATCTAGCGGGGGGGCTTCAGCAGATACGCAGTATTTT.

This clone was observed once. V gene TRBV6-1 combines with J gene TRBJ2-7; D uncertain. Germline V gives CDR1 MNHNS, CDR2 SASEGT. The CDR3 length is 15 residues. Trimming took off 2 bases at V and 1 base at J, with 12 bases between the two ends. The CDR3 spells CASSEIPSGSYEQYF. Here the CDR3 DNA reads TGTGCCAGCAGTGAAATTCCCTCAGGATCCTACGAGCAGTACTTC.

V is TRBV11-2 and J is TRBJ2-5, with D hard to call. V lost 3 bases, J lost 13 bases, and 15 bases lay in between. The CDR3 is 12 residues long. Germline lookup yields CDR1 SGHAT and CDR2 FQNNGV. The chain's CDR3 is CASSLLAEIPYF. DNA of the CDR3: TGTGCCAGCAGCTTGTTGGCCGAAATCCCGTACTTC.

The chain recombines TRBV7-9 with TRBJ2-7; a possible D gene is TRBD1 (6 bases). V dropped 5 bases and J dropped 3 bases, with 14 bases sitting between them. The germline V gene has CDR1 SEHNR and CDR2 FQNEAQ (reference sequence). This CDR3 contains 14 residues. The CDR3 bases are TGTGCCAGCAGCCCACGACAGGCCTACTACGAGCAGTACTTC. Translated: CASSPRQAYYEQYF.

The V gene is TRBV7-6, the J gene TRBJ2-7, with 8 bases lining up with TRBD2. The V gene end was trimmed by 3 bases and the J gene end by 3 bases; junction bases not matched to a gene: 7. The CDR3 runs 15 residues. The V gene's germline CDR1 is SGHVS and CDR2 FNYEAQ. In DNA, the CDR3 is TGTGCCAGCAGCTTCGGGCGGGGGGACATCTACGAGCAGTACTTC. It is translated as CASSFGRGDIYEQYF.